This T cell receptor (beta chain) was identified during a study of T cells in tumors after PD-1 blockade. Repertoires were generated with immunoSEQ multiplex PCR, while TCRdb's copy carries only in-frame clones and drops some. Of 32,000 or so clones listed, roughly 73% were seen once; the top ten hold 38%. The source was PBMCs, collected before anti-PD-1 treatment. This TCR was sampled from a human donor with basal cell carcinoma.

For the CDR3, the DNA is TGTGCCACCAGCAGCCGACGGGGGAGGGGCCTATTGGATCAGCCCCAGCATTTT. Translated, it gives CATSSRRGRGLLDQPQHF. This chain links TRBV15 with TRBJ1-5, with D possibly matching TRBD1 (5 bases). The length of the CDR3 is 18 residues. The germline V gene has CDR1 LNHNV and CDR2 YYDKDF (reference sequence). The ends were cut back, 3 bases at V and 5 bases at J, with 23 bases in the middle. Together with reference TRBV15 and TRBJ1-5, the CDR3 gives the full variable domain: DAMVIQNPRYQVTQFGKPVTLSCSQTLNHNVMYWYQQKSSQAPKLLFHYYDKDFNNEADTPDNFQSRRPNTSFCFLDIRSPGLGDTAMYLCATSSRRGRGLLDQPQHFGDGTRLSIL.